The clone carrying this TCR beta chain was seen more than once but under ten times. The V segment lost 0 bases and the J segment 2 bases; nucleotides outside the gene matches: 3. The CDR3 totals 16 residues. Germline CDR1 reads LGHNA; CDR2 reads YNFKEQ. This sample stems from a study of T-cell reconstitution after alpha-beta-depleted transplantation in children. TCRbeta library preparation incorporated unique molecular identifiers. TCRdb recomputed calls from the PCR reads with MiXCR, one row per CDR3 protein. Here the sample spans under 300,000 distinct CDR3 sequences, over 9.5% being singletons. The input for sequencing was PBMCs from the stem cell graft donor, taken from the stem cell graft. This receptor was identified in a human donor who donated a stem cell graft to a child with SCID. V and J are TRBV4-2 and TRBJ2-1; the match to TRBD2 covers 8 bases. CDR3 DNA sequence: TGTGCCAGCAGCCAAGATAGAGCGGGGGCCTACAATGAGCAGTTCTTC. The encoded protein is CASSQDRAGAYNEQFF.